This T cell receptor beta chain comes out of a study of vaccination and CD4 T cells after COVID-19. Study-wide context: The convalescent population consisted of six males and four females, two of whom were of Hispanic ethnicity. Some control cultures received a CEFX pool, which served as the positive control. Others received an HIV-1 Nef pool or no peptide. Researchers treated cells with overlapping spike peptides taken from SARS-CoV-2, HCoV-NL63, HCoV-OC43 and HCoV-229E. Findings and limits, study-wide: Convalescent patients showed a median around 90% of reactive clones that were seen only post-vaccination.

In regard to this clonotype: Its target is not known.

The treatment denotes: 10-day PBMC culture with coronavirus spike peptide pools or control peptides (ViraFEST assay). CDR1 MGHRA and CDR2 YSYEKL come from the germline V gene. V lost 1 base and J lost 6; bases outside the gene matches: 10. This CDR3 comprises 16 residues. Researchers used the Oncomine TCR Beta short-read assay to sequence DNA from cultured CD4+ T cells. TCRdb processed the PCR reads anew with MiXCR; each CDR3 protein has one entry. This sample carries about 16,000 distinct CDR3 sequences, 60% to 70% of them seen once, and the ten largest clones take around 12%. The rearrangement uses TRBV4-1 and TRBJ2-3, with TRBD1 matching over 7 bases. This TCR was sampled from a human donor who had recovered from COVID-19. Sequenced input: CD4+ T cells from blood, cultured in vitro. DNA of the CDR3: TGCGCCAGCAGCCAAGGGGACAGTCTGAGGGAGGATACGCAGTATTTT. It specifies CASSQGDSLREDTQYF.